This entry concerns a single T cell receptor beta chain. Its target is unknown. These data belong to a study of STAT5B mutations in CD4+ large granular lymphocyte leukemia. In the study overall: Healthy donors showed HLA-associated enrichment of the CDR3 'QG' motif. Study-wide findings and caveats: Patient CD4-sorted repertoires stayed more clonal than healthy ones after leukemic-clone removal.

Clones were read by immunoSEQ multiplex PCR, and TCRdb kept only the in-frame ones, dropping some. The data show over 30,000 clones, with over 65% seen just once and more than 6% held by the top ten. The CDR3 consists of 14 residues. Trimming stripped 4 bases from V and 2 bases from J, with 12 bases between. Germline V gives CDR1 LNHDA, CDR2 SQIVND (reference sequence). Sequences were obtained from CD4+ T cells from blood buffy coats. The chain links TRBV19 to TRBJ2-7; D might be TRBD1 (6 bases). This TCR was sampled from a human donor in good health. The DNA for the CDR3 is TGTGCCAGTAGTAGGACAGAACAGGCCTACGAGCAGTACTTC. Residues: CASSRTEQAYEQYF.